This is a list of T cell receptor beta chains from one sample in a study of blood T cell repertoires in COVID-19. The repertoire was sequenced with immunoSEQ multiplex PCR; TCRdb's copy has only in-frame clones and lacks some. The table lists nearly 80,000 clones, 65% to 85% of them singletons. Specimen: peripheral blood. These TCRs come from a man aged 50 or older with acute or convalescent COVID-19. The CDR3 runs from the conserved cysteine through the conserved F or W. Each record gives: CDR3 length, D gene, J gene, clone size, V gene, CDR3 DNA, CDR3 protein. The D gene is left open where the match is weak. Clone size appears in some rows only: once, few, many, or a class for an expanded clone.

CDR3 length: 16
D gene: TRBD1
J gene: TRBJ1-6
clone size: NA
V gene: TRBV19
CDR3 DNA: TGTGCCAGTAGTAATCAGGGGGACCGAGATAATTCACCCCTCCACTTT
CDR3 protein: CASSNQGDRDNSPLHF

CDR3 length: 14
D gene: NA
J gene: TRBJ1-2
clone size: few
V gene: TRBV5-1
CDR3 DNA: TGCGCCAGCAGCTCTGAGGTCACCAGGGGTGGCTACACCTTC
CDR3 protein: CASSSEVTRGGYTF

CDR3 length: 15
D gene: TRBD1
J gene: TRBJ1-4
clone size: NA
V gene: TRBV18
CDR3 DNA: TGTGCCAGCTCACCACGGACAGGGGGAGATGAAAAACTGTTTTTT
CDR3 protein: CASSPRTGGDEKLFF

CDR3 length: 15
D gene: NA
J gene: TRBJ1-2
clone size: NA
V gene: TRBV7-2
CDR3 DNA: TGTGCCAGCAGCTTAGCCACAGGGACGAACTATGGCTACACCTTC
CDR3 protein: CASSLATGTNYGYTF

CDR3 length: 13
D gene: NA
J gene: TRBJ2-7
clone size: NA
V gene: TRBV11-2
CDR3 DNA: TGTGCCAGCAGCTTACCTATTTCCTACGAGCAGTACTTC
CDR3 protein: CASSLPISYEQYF

CDR3 length: 13
D gene: NA
J gene: TRBJ2-3
clone size: NA
V gene: TRBV29-1
CDR3 DNA: TGCAGCACCGGAGGACAGCAAGCAGATACGCAGTATTTT
CDR3 protein: CSTGGQQADTQYF

CDR3 length: 12
D gene: NA
J gene: TRBJ1-2
clone size: NA
V gene: TRBV6-2/TRBV6-3
CDR3 DNA: TGTGCCAGCAGTGAGGGCGACCGGGGCTACACCTTC
CDR3 protein: CASSEGDRGYTF

CDR3 length: 16
D gene: TRBD2
J gene: TRBJ2-2
clone size: NA
V gene: TRBV18
CDR3 DNA: TGTGCCAGCTCACCACCTAGCGGGGGGAACACCGGGGAGCTGTTTTTT
CDR3 protein: CASSPPSGGNTGELFF

CDR3 length: 15
D gene: TRBD2
J gene: TRBJ2-2
clone size: NA
V gene: TRBV7-2
CDR3 DNA: TGTGCCAGCAGCTTATGGCTAGCGGGGGGCGGGGAGCTGTTTTTT
CDR3 protein: CASSLWLAGGGELFF

CDR3 length: 14
D gene: NA
J gene: TRBJ1-3
clone size: NA
V gene: TRBV7-2
CDR3 DNA: TGTGCCAGCAGCTCGGGTTACTCTGGAAACACCATATATTTT
CDR3 protein: CASSSGYSGNTIYF

CDR3 length: 15
D gene: NA
J gene: TRBJ2-1
clone size: once
V gene: TRBV9
CDR3 DNA: TGTGCCAGCAGCGAACAGGGTCACGGAGTCAATGAGCAGTTCTTC
CDR3 protein: CASSEQGHGVNEQFF

CDR3 length: 14
D gene: NA
J gene: TRBJ2-7
clone size: NA
V gene: TRBV6-1
CDR3 DNA: TGTGCCAGCAGTGATGCCACTTCCGACTACGAGCAGTACTTC
CDR3 protein: CASSDATSDYEQYF

CDR3 length: 16
D gene: TRBD2
J gene: TRBJ2-1
clone size: NA
V gene: TRBV6-6
CDR3 DNA: TGTGCCAGCAGTTATGATCGTGGGACTAGCGGGACTGAGCAGTTCTTC
CDR3 protein: CASSYDRGTSGTEQFF

CDR3 length: 15
D gene: TRBD2
J gene: TRBJ2-1
clone size: NA
V gene: TRBV2
CDR3 DNA: TGTGCCAGCAAAGGGACTAGCGGGCGGCCGGGTGAGCAGTTCTTC
CDR3 protein: CASKGTSGRPGEQFF

CDR3 length: 14
D gene: NA
J gene: TRBJ2-3
clone size: NA
V gene: TRBV7-2
CDR3 DNA: TGTGCCAGCAGCTTAGCGGGGGGGCGGGATACGCAGTATTTT
CDR3 protein: CASSLAGGRDTQYF

CDR3 length: 15
D gene: NA
J gene: TRBJ1-6
clone size: NA
V gene: TRBV7-9
CDR3 DNA: TGTGCCAGCAGCCGCGACAGCGGGGGGAACTCACCCCTCCACTTT
CDR3 protein: CASSRDSGGNSPLHF

CDR3 length: 22
D gene: TRBD2
J gene: TRBJ2-5
clone size: NA
V gene: TRBV4-2
CDR3 DNA: TGTGCCAGCAGCCCTCCATCCGATCAACTAGCGGGAGTCGGGAACTACCAAGAGACCCAGTACTTC
CDR3 protein: CASSPPSDQLAGVGNYQETQYF

CDR3 length: 13
D gene: NA
J gene: TRBJ1-5
clone size: once
V gene: TRBV7-2
CDR3 DNA: TGTGCCAGCAGCACAGGGCGTCGGCAGCCCCAGCATTTT
CDR3 protein: CASSTGRRQPQHF

CDR3 length: 16
D gene: NA
J gene: TRBJ1-1
clone size: NA
V gene: TRBV11-2
CDR3 DNA: TGTGCCAGCAGCTTACGGTTCGGGAACCCGAACACTGAAGCTTTCTTT
CDR3 protein: CASSLRFGNPNTEAFF

CDR3 length: 15
D gene: TRBD2
J gene: TRBJ2-7
clone size: NA
V gene: TRBV28
CDR3 DNA: TGTGCCAGCAGTGTGGGGGGGACGGACCCCTACGAGCAGTACTTC
CDR3 protein: CASSVGGTDPYEQYF

CDR3 length: 15
D gene: TRBD1
J gene: TRBJ1-1
clone size: NA
V gene: TRBV18
CDR3 DNA: TGTGCCAGCTCACCCGGGACAGGGGTTGGAACTGAAGCTTTCTTT
CDR3 protein: CASSPGTGVGTEAFF

CDR3 length: 17
D gene: TRBD2
J gene: TRBJ2-2
clone size: few
V gene: TRBV5-1
CDR3 DNA: TGCGCCAGCAGCGATGGACTAGCGGGGGGGTACACCGGGGAGCTGTTTTTT
CDR3 protein: CASSDGLAGGYTGELFF

CDR3 length: 13
D gene: NA
J gene: TRBJ1-1
clone size: NA
V gene: TRBV6-5
CDR3 DNA: TGTGCCAGCAGTTACTCGTATAACACTGAAGCTTTCTTT
CDR3 protein: CASSYSYNTEAFF

CDR3 length: 14
D gene: TRBD1
J gene: TRBJ1-1
clone size: NA
V gene: TRBV11-3
CDR3 DNA: TGTGCCAGCAGCCCAGGGGGGATGAACACTGAAGCTTTCTTT
CDR3 protein: CASSPGGMNTEAFF

CDR3 length: 14
D gene: NA
J gene: TRBJ1-1
clone size: NA
V gene: TRBV27
CDR3 DNA: TGTGCCAGCAGTCACTGGGGGGGCGGCACTGAAGCTTTCTTT
CDR3 protein: CASSHWGGGTEAFF

CDR3 length: 15
D gene: NA
J gene: TRBJ1-5
clone size: NA
V gene: TRBV6-5
CDR3 DNA: TGTGCCAGCAGCTACGACAGTAGTAGCAATCAGCCCCAGCATTTT
CDR3 protein: CASSYDSSSNQPQHF

CDR3 length: 15
D gene: NA
J gene: TRBJ1-2
clone size: once
V gene: TRBV28
CDR3 DNA: TGTGCCAGCAGAGCTCGGGGACACCTCAACTATGGCTACACCTTC
CDR3 protein: CASRARGHLNYGYTF

CDR3 length: 15
D gene: TRBD2
J gene: TRBJ2-1
clone size: NA
V gene: TRBV5-1
CDR3 DNA: TGCGCCAGCAGCTTGGCCGAAGCGGGGTACAATGAGCAGTTCTTC
CDR3 protein: CASSLAEAGYNEQFF

CDR3 length: 13
D gene: NA
J gene: TRBJ1-2
clone size: NA
V gene: TRBV7-2
CDR3 DNA: TGTGCCAGCAGCTTTGACAGGCAGTATGGCTACACCTTC
CDR3 protein: CASSFDRQYGYTF

CDR3 length: 16
D gene: TRBD1
J gene: TRBJ2-1
clone size: NA
V gene: TRBV7-8
CDR3 DNA: TGTGCCAGCAGCCGATACCGGGACAGCAGGTACAATGAGCAGTTCTTC
CDR3 protein: CASSRYRDSRYNEQFF

CDR3 length: 14
D gene: TRBD1
J gene: TRBJ1-2
clone size: NA
V gene: TRBV5-6
CDR3 DNA: TGTGCCAGCAGCTCGACAGGGGCCAACTATGGCTACACCTTC
CDR3 protein: CASSSTGANYGYTF

CDR3 length: 15
D gene: NA
J gene: TRBJ1-2
clone size: NA
V gene: TRBV20-1
CDR3 DNA: TGCAGTGCTAGTCGGGGGTTGGTCCGCCTTTATGGCTACACCTTC
CDR3 protein: CSASRGLVRLYGYTF

CDR3 length: 16
D gene: NA
J gene: TRBJ1-3
clone size: NA
V gene: TRBV9
CDR3 DNA: TGTGCCAGCAGCGTAGGGAACACAGACTCTGGAAACACCATATATTTT
CDR3 protein: CASSVGNTDSGNTIYF

CDR3 length: 13
D gene: TRBD2
J gene: TRBJ2-1
clone size: NA
V gene: TRBV2
CDR3 DNA: TGTGCCAGCAGCGTCACTAGCGGGAGGGCCCTGTTCTTC
CDR3 protein: CASSVTSGRALFF

CDR3 length: 15
D gene: NA
J gene: TRBJ1-1
clone size: NA
V gene: TRBV6-2/TRBV6-3
CDR3 DNA: TGTGCCAGCAGTCTCGGGGGGCGTATGGAAACTGAAGCTTTCTTT
CDR3 protein: CASSLGGRMETEAFF

CDR3 length: 14
D gene: TRBD2
J gene: TRBJ2-3
clone size: NA
V gene: TRBV30
CDR3 DNA: TGTGCCTGGAAAACTAGCGGGGCCACAGATACGCAGTATTTT
CDR3 protein: CAWKTSGATDTQYF

CDR3 length: 15
D gene: NA
J gene: TRBJ2-4
clone size: NA
V gene: TRBV13
CDR3 DNA: TGTGCCAGCAGCTCCCCCGGAACCTCCAGGGGCATTCAGTACTTC
CDR3 protein: CASSSPGTSRGIQYF

CDR3 length: 16
D gene: TRBD2
J gene: TRBJ2-5
clone size: NA
V gene: TRBV3-1/TRBV3-2
CDR3 DNA: TGTGCCAGCAGCCTCCTAGGACTAGCGGGGCAAGAGACCCAGTACTTC
CDR3 protein: CASSLLGLAGQETQYF

CDR3 length: 15
D gene: TRBD1
J gene: TRBJ2-5
clone size: NA
V gene: TRBV5-1
CDR3 DNA: TGCGCCAGCAGCGCCATGACAGGGGAGAAAGAGACCCAGTACTTC
CDR3 protein: CASSAMTGEKETQYF

CDR3 length: 16
D gene: TRBD1
J gene: TRBJ2-2
clone size: few
V gene: TRBV13
CDR3 DNA: TGTGCCAGCAGCTCCAGACAGGGGCGGGACACCGGGGAGCTGTTTTTT
CDR3 protein: CASSSRQGRDTGELFF

CDR3 length: 15
D gene: TRBD1
J gene: TRBJ1-5
clone size: NA
V gene: TRBV5-1
CDR3 DNA: TGCGCCAGCAGCGTTACAGGGGACCCCAATCAGCCCCAGCATTTT
CDR3 protein: CASSVTGDPNQPQHF

CDR3 length: 14
D gene: NA
J gene: TRBJ1-3
clone size: few
V gene: TRBV6-5
CDR3 DNA: TGTGCCAGCAGTACAACACGAACTGGAAACACCATATATTTT
CDR3 protein: CASSTTRTGNTIYF